The present T cell receptor beta chain was sequenced within a study of T cell responses to AZD1222 COVID-19 vaccine. The study, taken as a whole, reports: Dominant CD4 TCR responses targeted spike regions 160-218 and 743-854. Spike-specific TCR breadth and depth both grew after two AZD1222 doses. Unmutated regions of variants are reportedly targeted by nearly half of spike-specific TCRs.

Remarks on this clone: No antigen is known for it.

Data came from immunoSEQ multiplex PCR; TCRdb stores just in-frame clones and leaves some out. The sample has some 100,000 clones, around 87% seen once. The germline V gene encodes CDR1 SEHNR and CDR2 FQNEAQ (reference sequence). The V gene lost 3 bases and the J gene lost 4 bases, with 9 bases spanning the gap. The length of the CDR3 is 13 residues. The material sequenced was peripheral blood, taken 28 days after the second AZD1222 dose. This clonotype originated in an adult who received the AZD1222 COVID-19 vaccine. V and J are TRBV7-9 and TRBJ1-1, with D unresolved. This CDR3 is CASSFSGLTEAFF. CDR3 coding DNA: TGTGCCAGCAGCTTCTCCGGACTCACTGAAGCTTTCTTT. The whole variable domain, filled in from reference TRBV7-9 and TRBJ1-1, reads DTGVSQNPRHKITKRGQNVTFRCDPISEHNRLYWYRQTLGQGPEFLTYFQNEAQLEKSRLLSDRFSAERPKGSFSTLEIQRTEQGDSAMYLCASSFSGLTEAFFGQGTRLTVV.